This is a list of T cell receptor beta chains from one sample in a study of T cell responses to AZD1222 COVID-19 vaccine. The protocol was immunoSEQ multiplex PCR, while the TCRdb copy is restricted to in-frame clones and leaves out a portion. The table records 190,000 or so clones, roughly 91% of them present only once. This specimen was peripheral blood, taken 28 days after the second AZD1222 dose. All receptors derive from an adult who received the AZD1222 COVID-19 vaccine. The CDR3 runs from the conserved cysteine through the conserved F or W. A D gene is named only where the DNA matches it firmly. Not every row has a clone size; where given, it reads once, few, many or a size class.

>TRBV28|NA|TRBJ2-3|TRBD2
CASSLSPLTSGRLSTDTQYF
TGTGCCAGCAGTTTATCTCCCTTGACTAGCGGGAGGCTTAGCACAGATACGCAGTATTTT
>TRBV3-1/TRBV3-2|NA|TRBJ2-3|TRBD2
CASSQTSVGGRGTQYF
TGTGCCAGCAGCCAGACTAGCGTGGGAGGTAGAGGTACGCAGTATTTT
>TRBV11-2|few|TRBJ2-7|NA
CASSPRDGAYEQYF
TGTGCCAGCAGTCCCCGGGACGGTGCCTACGAGCAGTACTTC
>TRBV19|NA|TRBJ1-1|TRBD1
CASRNRDSHTEAFF
TGTGCCAGTCGAAACCGGGACAGCCACACTGAAGCTTTCTTT
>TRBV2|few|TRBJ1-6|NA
CASSARDYNSPLHF
TGTGCCAGCAGTGCCAGAGATTATAATTCACCCCTCCACTTT
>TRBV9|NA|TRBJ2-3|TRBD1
CASSVAGLTGSDTQYF
TGTGCCAGCAGCGTAGCAGGATTGACAGGGTCGGATACGCAGTATTTT
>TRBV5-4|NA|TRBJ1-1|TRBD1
CASSLDRVPTEAFF
TGTGCCAGCAGCCTCGACAGGGTTCCCACTGAAGCTTTCTTT
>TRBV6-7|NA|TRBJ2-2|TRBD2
CASRRISGTSRTGELFF
TGTGCCAGCAGAAGGATCTCGGGGACTAGCAGGACCGGGGAGCTGTTTTTT
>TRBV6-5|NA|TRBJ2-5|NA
CASSPSRETQETQYF
TGTGCCAGCAGTCCCAGCAGAGAAACCCAAGAGACCCAGTACTTC
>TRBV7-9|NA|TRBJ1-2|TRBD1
CVSDRGQYGYTF
TGTGTCTCGGACAGGGGTCAGTATGGCTACACCTTC
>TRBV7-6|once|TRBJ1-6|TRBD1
CASSRGQGGNSPLHF
TGTGCCAGCAGCCGGGGACAGGGAGGTAATTCACCCCTCCACTTT